A single sample gave rise to the 19 T cell receptor beta chains below, sequenced in a study of shared clonotypes between healthy human individuals. Sequencing used immunoSEQ multiplex PCR; TCRdb keeps in-frame clones, though not all of them. The sample yields 950,000 to 1,100,000 clones, around 78% seen once. Source material: memory CD4+ T cells from PBMCs. The subset here: CD45RA-negative fraction. The source of these receptors is a man between 18 and 29 years old in good health. Some clones in this sample may be carry-over from other donors' samples.

This clone was observed at least ten times. The chain has TRBV15 and TRBJ2-7; D remains ambiguous. V shed 8 bases and J shed 0 bases, with 11 bases lying between them. CDR1 is LNHNV, CDR2 YYDKDF, per germline (reference sequence). This CDR3 is 13 amino acids long. The CDR3 nucleotides are TGTGCCACCGCGGTCGGCGCCTCCTACGAGCAGTACTTC. Protein sequence: CATAVGASYEQYF.

This chain uses TRBV6-6 with TRBJ2-3, with D possibly being TRBD2 (6 bases). Germline V CDR1 and CDR2: MNHNY, SVGAGI (reference sequence). The CDR3 loop spans 14 amino acids. Trimming removed 6 bases from V and 8 bases from J, with 18 bases in between. CDR3 region: CASSPGTLGLTQYF. CDR3 DNA: TGTGCCAGCAGCCCCGGGACTCTGGGTCTTACGCAGTATTTT.

With respect to this clone: An end of the junction differs from the germline gene, which may be a read error. V and J are TRBV7-8 and TRBJ1-2; D is undetermined. The CDR3 extends over 16 amino acids. CDR1 is SGHVS, CDR2 FQNEAQ, per germline. The CDR3 DNA follows: TGTGCCAGCAACTTAGGGTTCCTCTCCGCGGGCTATGGCTACACCTTC. It translates to CASNLGFLSAGYGYTF.

This clone was observed at least ten times. V usage is TRBV5-4 and J usage is TRBJ1-1; a weak D match, TRBD1 (5 bases). Trimming left V 0 bases short and J 5 bases short, with 20 bases between. CDR3 size: 17 residues. Germline CDR1 is SGHNT and CDR2 is YYREEE (reference sequence). CDR3 nucleotide sequence: TGTGCCAGCAGCTTGGCAGGTAGGGGAACGGAGGTTACTGAAGCTTTCTTT. It translates to CASSLAGRGTEVTEAFF.

J is TRBJ2-7 and V is TRBV6-1; D is perhaps TRBD1 or TRBD2 (6 bases each). The CDR3 covers 15 residues. The V gene lost 5 bases and the J gene lost 5 bases, with 19 bases spanning the gap. Germline values: CDR1 MNHNS, CDR2 SASEGT. The CDR3 loop is CASSPQDGGRDEQYF. In DNA, the CDR3 is TGTGCCAGCAGTCCTCAGGACGGGGGCAGGGACGAGCAGTACTTC.

V usage is TRBV7-2 and J usage is TRBJ2-1; 8 bases fit TRBD2. Per the germline V gene, CDR1 is SGHTA and CDR2 is FQGNSA. CDR3 length: 15 amino acids. V shed 3 bases, J shed 6 bases, and the junction held 7 bases outside the gene matches. CDR3 DNA: TGTGCCAGCAGCTTGGGTAGCGGGATTGTCAATGAGCAGTTCTTC. Encoded protein: CASSLGSGIVNEQFF.

The chain uses TRBV9 and TRBJ2-1; 10 bases map to TRBD2. The CDR3 extends over 17 amino acids. Germline assignment: CDR1 SGDLS and CDR2 YYNGEE. Trimming cost V 0 bases and J 7 bases; bases outside gene matches: 10. CDR3 protein: CASSVASSGSFPNEQFF. The DNA of the CDR3 is TGTGCCAGCAGCGTAGCGTCTAGCGGGAGTTTTCCGAATGAGCAGTTCTTC.

In regard to this clone: Being one base from a much bigger clone, this may be a read error. The rearrangement links TRBV27 to TRBJ2-3; D remains unclear. From germline, CDR1 is MNHEY and CDR2 SMNVEV (reference sequence). The CDR3 consists of 13 residues. The V end was cut by 3 bases, the J end by 1 base, with 5 bases between. CDR3 protein: CASSLVGTDTQYF. In DNA form, the CDR3 reads TGTGCCAGCAGTTTGGTGGGCACAGATACGCAGTATTTT.

The chain employs TRBV6-5 and TRBJ2-3; 7 bases fit TRBD2. J lost 6 bases, V lost 4 bases, and 7 bases had no gene match. CDR1 is MNHEY, CDR2 SVGAGI, per germline. The CDR3 totals 14 residues. CDR3 sequence (DNA): TGTGCCAGCAGTTTCAGAACTAGCGCTGATACGCAGTATTTT. Protein sequence: CASSFRTSADTQYF.

The V call is TRBV7-6, the J call TRBJ2-7, with 7 bases aligning to TRBD2. The CDR3 length is 16 residues. The trim removed 5 bases at V and 3 bases at J, leaving 13 bases unmatched. CDR1 and CDR2 from the germline V gene are SGHVS and FNYEAQ. CDR3 sequence (DNA): TGTGCCAGCAGCCGAACTCCCTCGGCTAGCGGCTACGAGCAGTACTTC. Its translation is CASSRTPSASGYEQYF.

With respect to this clone: Other DNA sequences in the sample encode the same CDR3. The chain combines TRBV5-1 with TRBJ2-2, with 11 bases identical to TRBD1. The CDR3 runs 15 residues. J was trimmed by 5 bases and V by 4 bases; bases with no gene match: 4. Germline V lookup: CDR1 SGHRS, CDR2 YFSETQ. The CDR3 DNA reads TGCGCCAGCAGCCCAGGGACAGGGGGAACCGGGGAGCTGTTTTTT. Translated, it gives CASSPGTGGTGELFF.

The chain uses TRBV28 and TRBJ2-5; maybe TRBD2 (5 bases). This CDR3 is built from 14 residues. V shed 5 bases and J shed 4 bases, with 14 bases lying between them. Germline V gives CDR1 MDHEN, CDR2 SYDVKM. CDR3 nucleotides: TGTGCCAGCAGTGCCGAGAGCGGAGGAGAGACCCAGTACTTC. It translates to CASSAESGGETQYF.

The J gene is TRBJ2-1, the V gene TRBV7-2; D may be TRBD2 (6 bases). Germline loops: CDR1 SGHTA, CDR2 FQGNSA. Trimming shortened V by 5 bases and J by 6 bases, and 11 bases separated the two germline ends. This CDR3 contains 13 residues. For the CDR3, the DNA is TGTGCCAGCAGCCTCCGGGGGTTCAATGAGCAGTTCTTC. It specifies CASSLRGFNEQFF.

The chain recombines TRBV25-1 with TRBJ2-7, with TRBD2 matching over 10 bases. The germline V gene has CDR1 MGHDK and CDR2 SYGVNS. This CDR3 is built from 14 residues. V lost 8 bases, J lost 2 bases, and 6 bases stayed unmatched. Written as DNA, the CDR3 is TGTGCCAGCGCCGGGACTAGCGTAACCTACGAGCAGTACTTC. Its translation is CASAGTSVTYEQYF.

This chain connects TRBV12-5 to TRBJ2-7; D ambiguous. The CDR3 loop spans 12 amino acids. The germline V and J ends were trimmed by 3 bases and 3 bases, with 6 bases remaining between them. Germline V gene data show CDR1 as LGHNT and CDR2 as FRNRAP. CDR3 amino acids: CASGFGVYEQYF. Written as DNA, the CDR3 is TGTGCTAGTGGTTTTGGGGTCTACGAGCAGTACTTC. The full variable domain, its missing parts supplied by reference TRBV12-5 and TRBJ2-7, is DARVTQTPRHKVTEMGQEVTMRCQPILGHNTVFWYRQTMMQGLELLAYFRNRAPLDDSGMPKDRFSAEMPDATLATLKIQPSEPRDSAVYFCASGFGVYEQYFGPGTRLTVT.

Concerning this clone itself: A read error is the likely source, as a far larger clone sits one nucleotide away. The chain is built from TRBV2 and TRBJ2-5; no clear D gene. The CDR3 is made up of 10 amino acids. Germline values: CDR1 SNHLY, CDR2 FYNNEI. The CDR3 coding sequence is TGTGCCAGCCGTGAAGAGACCCAGTACTTC. Its translation: CASREETQYF.

This sequence joins TRBV4-2 and TRBJ2-5, with D perhaps being TRBD1 or TRBD2 (5 bases each). The V end was cut by 1 base, the J end by 1 base, with 7 bases between. The V gene's germline CDR1 is LGHNA and CDR2 YNFKEQ. CDR3 length: 14 amino acids. CDR3 sequence (DNA): TGTGCCAGCAGCCAAGTGGGGGTCCAAGAGACCCAGTACTTC. Its translation is CASSQVGVQETQYF.

The chain is built from TRBV4-3 and TRBJ2-3, with D perhaps TRBD1 or TRBD2 (5 bases each). The CDR3 sequence is 16 residues long. In germline, CDR1 is LGHNA, CDR2 YSLEER. Trimming cost V 4 bases and J 3 bases, with 17 bases left between them. The CDR3 sequence: CASSRDLPPLTDTQYF. The CDR3 nucleotides are TGCGCCAGCAGCCGGGACCTCCCTCCCCTGACAGATACGCAGTATTTT.

The V gene is TRBV18, the J gene TRBJ2-7; either TRBD1 or TRBD2 may supply D (5 bases each). CDR3 size: 16 residues. In germline, CDR1 is KGHSH, CDR2 LQKENI. Trimming took 3 bases from V and 3 from J, leaving 18 bases between them. CDR3 nucleotide sequence: TGTGCCAGCTCACCGGGACCCCAAATGGGAGACTACGAGCAGTACTTC. Translation gives CASSPGPQMGDYEQYF. Using reference TRBV18 and TRBJ2-7 for the parts outside the CDR3, the full variable domain is NAGVMQNPRHLVRRRGQEARLRCSPMKGHSHVYWYRQLPEEGLKFMVYLQKENIIDESGMPKERFSAEFPKEGPSILRIQQVVRGDSAAYFCASSPGPQMGDYEQYFGPGTRLTVT.